The subject of this entry is one T cell receptor (beta chain). The treatment denotes: 19 received Ad26.COV2.S at low or high dose, single or two shots; 5 received placebo; per-sample allocation not given. The investigators took samples on day 63 after the first vaccine or placebo injection. This sample is part of a study of Ad26.COV2.S vaccination and SARS-CoV-2 variants. Clones were sequenced by immunoSEQ multiplex PCR, and TCRdb holds only the in-frame ones, with some missing. Of about half a million clones listed, about 88% are singletons. CDR3 length: 14 residues. The germline V gene has CDR1 SGHNT and CDR2 YYREEE (reference sequence). Trimming shortened V by 3 bases and J by 0 bases, and 9 bases separated the two germline ends.

The clonotype comes from a person between 18 and 65 years old who received the Ad26.COV2.S COVID-19 vaccine or a placebo. This specimen was peripheral blood, taken in a trial of Ad26.COV2.S vaccine versus placebo. The chain is built from TRBV5-4 and TRBJ1-1; D not certain. CDR3 protein: CASSSATMNTEAFF. The CDR3 nucleotides read TGTGCCAGCAGCTCGGCAACTATGAACACTGAAGCTTTCTTT.